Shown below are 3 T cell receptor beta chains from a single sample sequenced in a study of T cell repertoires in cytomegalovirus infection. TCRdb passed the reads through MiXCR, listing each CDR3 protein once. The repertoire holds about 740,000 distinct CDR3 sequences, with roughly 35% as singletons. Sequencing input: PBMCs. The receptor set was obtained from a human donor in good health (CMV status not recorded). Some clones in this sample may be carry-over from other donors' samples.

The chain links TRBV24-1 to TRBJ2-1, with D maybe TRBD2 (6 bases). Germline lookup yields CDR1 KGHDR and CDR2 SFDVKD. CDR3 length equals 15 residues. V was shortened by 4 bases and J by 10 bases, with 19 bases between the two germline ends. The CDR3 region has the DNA TGTGCCACCAGTGAACCGACTAGTTTAAGGCGGGAGCAGTTCTTC. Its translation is CATSEPTSLRREQFF.

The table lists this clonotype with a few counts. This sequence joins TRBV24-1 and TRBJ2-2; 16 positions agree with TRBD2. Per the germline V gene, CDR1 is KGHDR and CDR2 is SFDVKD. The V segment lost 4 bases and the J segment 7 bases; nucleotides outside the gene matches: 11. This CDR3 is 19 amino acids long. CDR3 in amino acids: CATSEQGLAGGPGFGELFF. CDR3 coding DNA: TGTGCCACCAGTGAGCAGGGACTAGCGGGAGGGCCGGGATTCGGGGAGCTGTTTTTT.

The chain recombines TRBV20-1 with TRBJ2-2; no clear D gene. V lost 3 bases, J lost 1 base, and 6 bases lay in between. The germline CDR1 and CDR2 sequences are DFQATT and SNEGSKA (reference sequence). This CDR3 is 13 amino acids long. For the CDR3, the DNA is TGCAGTGCTAGTTTGGGGAACACCGGGGAGCTGTTTTTT. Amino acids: CSASLGNTGELFF.